Listed below are T cell receptor beta chains from one sample, sequenced in a study of T cell responses to AZD1222 COVID-19 vaccine. The protocol was immunoSEQ multiplex PCR, while the TCRdb copy is restricted to in-frame clones and leaves out a portion. The sample records 75,000 to 100,000 clones, around nine tenths being singletons. Source: peripheral blood, taken on day 0 of MenACWY control vaccination. The receptor set was obtained from an adult in good health. The CDR3 runs from the conserved cysteine through the conserved F or W. A D gene is named only where the DNA matches it firmly. The size field is filled for only some rows; it gives once, few, many or a size class.

d_gene	v_gene	j_gene	abundance	CDR3nt	CDR3aa
TRBD1	TRBV6-5	TRBJ2-7	-	TGTGCCAGCAGACTTGGACAGGCCAGAGGGTACGAGCAGTACTTC	CASRLGQARGYEQYF
TRBD1	TRBV4-2	TRBJ1-4	-	TGTGCCAGCAGCCAAGATACCACTGTGGGACAGGGAGTTGGAAAACTGTTTTTT	CASSQDTTVGQGVGKLFF
-	TRBV18	TRBJ2-3	-	TGTGCCAGCTCACCATCTTCCGGCAGGGGAGATACGCAGTATTTT	CASSPSSGRGDTQYF
-	TRBV6-5	TRBJ2-5	once	TGTGCCAGCAGTCCAGGGGAGACCCAGTACTTC	CASSPGETQYF
TRBD1	TRBV19	TRBJ2-2	-	TGTGCCAGTAGTATCTGGACAGGGGACACCGGGGAGCTGTTTTTT	CASSIWTGDTGELFF
TRBD2	TRBV29-1	TRBJ2-1	-	TGCAGCGTTGATGCTAGCGGGGGGGCGCATGAGCAGTTCTTC	CSVDASGGAHEQFF
-	TRBV11-2	TRBJ2-7	-	TGTGCCAGCAGCTTAAGGACCCACGAGCAGTACTTC	CASSLRTHEQYF
TRBD2	TRBV6-5	TRBJ2-3	-	TGTGCCAGCAGCGGACTAGGAACAGATACGCAGTATTTT	CASSGLGTDTQYF
TRBD1	TRBV2	TRBJ1-2	-	TGTGCCAGCAGCGGGGACAGTTATGGCTACACCTTC	CASSGDSYGYTF
-	TRBV6-6	TRBJ2-5	few	TGTGCCAGCAGTTACGGGGACTTTACCCAAGAGACCCAGTACTTC	CASSYGDFTQETQYF
-	TRBV7-2	TRBJ1-2	-	TGTGCCAGCAGCCTAAGCAGGGGCTGGGGGTATGGCTACACCTTC	CASSLSRGWGYGYTF
-	TRBV6-5	TRBJ1-1	-	TGTGCCAGCAGTTACGAGAGCGTGAACACTGAAGCTTTCTTT	CASSYESVNTEAFF
-	TRBV28	TRBJ1-1	-	TGTGCCAGCACCTGGGCAGGGTCGGAAACTGAAGCTTTCTTT	CASTWAGSETEAFF
TRBD1	TRBV5-1	TRBJ1-6	-	TGCGCCAGCAGCTTGGGACAGGGGAATTCACCCCTCCACTTT	CASSLGQGNSPLHF
-	TRBV6-1	TRBJ2-3	-	TGTGCCAGCAGTGAAGGCGTCAGGATGGATACGCAGTATTTT	CASSEGVRMDTQYF
-	TRBV20-1	TRBJ1-2	-	TGCAGTGCTAGGGAGGATGGCTACACCTTC	CSAREDGYTF
-	TRBV5-5	TRBJ1-2	-	TGTGCCAGCAGCTCGACTCGGACGGGCTTCTATGGCTACACCTTC	CASSSTRTGFYGYTF
-	TRBV6-1	TRBJ2-4	-	TGTGCCAGCAGTGAGGCAAAAGACAGAATTCAGTACTTC	CASSEAKDRIQYF
TRBD1	TRBV14	TRBJ1-2	-	TGTGCCAGCAGCCAAGTTGGGACAGGTGCCTACACCTTC	CASSQVGTGAYTF
-	TRBV10-2	TRBJ2-7	-	TGCGCCAGCGGCAGGGTATCCTACGAGCAGTACTTC	CASGRVSYEQYF
-	TRBV19	TRBJ1-3	-	TGTGCCAGTAGTATGGACCGCTTCTCTGGAAACACCATATATTTT	CASSMDRFSGNTIYF
-	TRBV20-1	TRBJ2-7	-	TGCAGTGCTAGTAGCCGTTACAGGGAAAACGAGCAGTACTTC	CSASSRYRENEQYF
-	TRBV28	TRBJ1-4	-	TGTGCCAGCAGTTCAGGGGTTTTAACTAATGAAAAACTGTTTTTT	CASSSGVLTNEKLFF
TRBD1	TRBV4-2	TRBJ1-5	-	TGTGCCAGCAGCCAAGATGGGGACAGGAATCAGCCCCAGCATTTT	CASSQDGDRNQPQHF
-	TRBV6-1	TRBJ1-2	once	TGTGCCAGCAGTGAAACTTGGATGGGGGGCTACACCTTC	CASSETWMGGYTF
-	TRBV18	TRBJ2-2	once	TGTGCCAGCTCACCCGCCACAGGAACGAACACCGGGGAGCTGTTTTTT	CASSPATGTNTGELFF
TRBD1	TRBV29-1	TRBJ2-7	-	TGCAGCGTTGAGAGGGGGCGTTACGAGCAGTACTTC	CSVERGRYEQYF
-	TRBV10-1	TRBJ2-1	-	TGCGCCAGCAGTAGGGGGAGAGGCGCGGACAGAACCTCCTACAATGAGCAGTTCTTC	CASSRGRGADRTSYNEQFF
-	TRBV4-1	TRBJ2-3	-	TGCGCCAGCAGCCGCGGGGCGAGCACAGATACGCAGTATTTT	CASSRGASTDTQYF
-	TRBV7-9	TRBJ1-2	-	TGTGCCAGCAGCTTAGAGGTTTCCCCAAATGGCTACACCTTC	CASSLEVSPNGYTF
-	TRBV20-1	TRBJ1-6	-	TGCAGTGCTGAATCACCCCTCCACTTT	CSAESPLHF
-	TRBV19	TRBJ1-4	-	TGTGCCAGTACATCTGGGGGACAACCAGGGGAAAAACTGTTTTTT	CASTSGGQPGEKLFF
-	TRBV12-3/TRBV12-4	TRBJ1-2	once	TGTGCCAGCAGGGGGACGGCGGCAAGTGGCTACACCTTC	CASRGTAASGYTF
TRBD2	TRBV2	TRBJ2-2	-	TGTGCCAGCAGTGGGACTAGCGGGAGAGCGAACACCGGGGAGCTGTTTTTT	CASSGTSGRANTGELFF
TRBD1	TRBV19	TRBJ1-2	-	TGTGCCAGTAGGGGACAGGGGGTAGCTAACTATGGCTACACCTTC	CASRGQGVANYGYTF
-	TRBV6-5	TRBJ2-1	-	TGTGCCAGCACTCCCGGGAGCCCCTACAATGAGCAGTTCTTC	CASTPGSPYNEQFF
TRBD2	TRBV4-2	TRBJ2-3	-	TGTGCCAGCAGCCAAGGAAATAGCGGGGGCACAGATACGCAGTATTTT	CASSQGNSGGTDTQYF
-	TRBV7-2	TRBJ1-3	-	TGTGCCAGCAGCTTACTGTCAGGGGCGAATGGAAACACCATATATTTT	CASSLLSGANGNTIYF
-	TRBV2	TRBJ1-4	-	TGTGCCACCGCGAGGGAGGATGAAAAACTGTTTTTT	CATAREDEKLFF
-	TRBV21-1	TRBJ1-1	-	TGTGCCAGCAGCAATAAAGTCAGGGTGAACACTGAAGCTTTCTTT	CASSNKVRVNTEAFF
-	TRBV28	TRBJ1-4	-	TGTGCCAGCTGTAGTGGTAATGAAAAACTGTTTTTT	CASCSGNEKLFF
-	TRBV11-2	TRBJ2-2	once	TGTGCCAGCAGCTTAGGGTCCGGGGAGCTGTTTTTT	CASSLGSGELFF
TRBD1	TRBV19	TRBJ1-1	-	TGTGCCAGTAGTATGACAGGGGACACTGAAGCTTTCTTT	CASSMTGDTEAFF
-	TRBV18	TRBJ2-1	-	TGTGCCAGCTCACCACCAAACCTCGGGGAGCAGTTCTTC	CASSPPNLGEQFF
-	TRBV15	TRBJ1-1	-	TGTGCCACCAGCAGAGATCTCCTTGGTGGGAACACTGAAGCTTTCTTT	CATSRDLLGGNTEAFF
-	TRBV7-2	TRBJ1-6	-	TGTGCCAGCAGCTTAGCCCCCGACGATTCACCCCTCCACTTT	CASSLAPDDSPLHF
-	TRBV5-6	TRBJ2-7	-	TGTGCCAGCAGCTTGGCGTGGCCCAGAGGTACCTACGAGCAGTACTTC	CASSLAWPRGTYEQYF
-	TRBV20-1	TRBJ1-2	-	TGCAGTGCTAGTGGGGACAAGGGCGGCTATGGCTACACCTTC	CSASGDKGGYGYTF
-	TRBV27	TRBJ1-5	-	TGTGCCAGCAGCCCTGCAGGGTTGCGCAATCAGCCCCAGCATTTT	CASSPAGLRNQPQHF
TRBD1	TRBV9	TRBJ1-2	-	TGTGCCAGCAGCCGCGACGGGACAGGGGGCGGGGAAAGCGGCTACACCTTC	CASSRDGTGGGESGYTF
-	TRBV19	TRBJ1-5	-	TGTGCCAGTAGTATCTCAGGGAGAGAGCCCCAGCATTTT	CASSISGREPQHF